Below, 5 T cell receptor beta chains from the same sample are listed, as sequenced in a study of shared clonotypes between healthy human individuals. Repertoires were generated with immunoSEQ multiplex PCR, while TCRdb's copy carries only in-frame clones and drops some. The sample lists about 2.3 million clones, 80% to 95% occurring once. The sample comprised naive CD4+ T cells from PBMCs. Subset here: CD45RA+ positively selected. The receptors shown here come from a man aged 18 to 29 in good health. Some clones in this sample may be carry-over from other donors' samples.

This clone was seen just once. The chain recombines TRBV5-4 with TRBJ1-4; TRBD1 agrees at 10 bases. Germline-derived CDR1 and CDR2 are SGHNT and YYREEE (reference sequence). This CDR3 has 15 amino acids. J gave up 10 bases and V 4 bases, and 10 bases lay outside the gene matches. The CDR3 loop is CASSIGTGEEGKLFF. The CDR3 region has the DNA TGTGCCAGCAGCATCGGGACAGGGGAGGAGGGAAAACTGTTTTTT.

The chain combines TRBV2 with TRBJ2-5; perhaps TRBD2 as D (6 bases). V gave up 6 bases and J gave up 5 bases, with 19 bases separating them. Per the germline V gene, CDR1 is SNHLY and CDR2 is FYNNEI. The CDR3 is 15 residues long. The CDR3 spells CASRRTGDRIETQYF. Here the CDR3 DNA reads TGTGCCAGCAGGCGGACGGGGGACCGCATCGAGACCCAGTACTTC.

The rearrangement links TRBV7-9 to TRBJ2-1; 14 nucleotides agree with TRBD2. Germline trimming cut 5 bases from V and 9 bases from J; bases unmatched to any gene: 6. CDR3 length: 15 residues. From germline, CDR1 is SEHNR and CDR2 FQNEAQ (reference sequence). CDR3 nucleotides: TGTGCCAGCAGCCCTGTCGGGACTAGCGGGAGTGAGCAGTTCTTC. Protein sequence: CASSPVGTSGSEQFF.

This clone was counted a few times. The CDR3 DNA sequence: TGTGCCAGCAGCCCATTCCCCGCAGAGAGAACAGATACGCAGTATTTT. Translating it yields CASSPFPAERTDTQYF. The chain uses TRBV27 and TRBJ2-3; D is unresolved. Germline V CDR1 and CDR2: MNHEY, SMNVEV (reference sequence). The CDR3 spans 16 residues. The V end lost 6 bases, the J end lost 3 bases, and 19 bases lay between the germline ends.

This chain joins TRBV4-2 and TRBJ1-3; D remains ambiguous. The CDR3 is 16 residues long. In germline, CDR1 is LGHNA, CDR2 YNFKEQ. The V end was cut by 1 base, the J end by 4 bases, with 14 bases between. CDR3 DNA sequence: TGTGCCAGCAGCCAAGGTCCGGATATTGGGGGAAACACCATATATTTT. This codes for CASSQGPDIGGNTIYF.